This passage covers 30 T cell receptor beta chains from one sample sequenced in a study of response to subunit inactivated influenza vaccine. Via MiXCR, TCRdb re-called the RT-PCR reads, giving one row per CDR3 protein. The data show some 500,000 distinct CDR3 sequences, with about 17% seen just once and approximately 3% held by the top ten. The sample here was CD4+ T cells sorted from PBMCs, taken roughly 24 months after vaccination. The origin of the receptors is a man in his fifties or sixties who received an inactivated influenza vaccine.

The CDR3 DNA follows: TGTGCCAGCAGCCAAGCGGAGGGAAATTCACCCCTCCACTTT. It is translated as CASSQAEGNSPLHF. The rearrangement links TRBV3-1 to TRBJ1-6; D remains ambiguous. The CDR3 is 14 residues long. Per germline, CDR1 LGHDT and CDR2 YNNKEL (reference sequence). Trimming cost V 1 base and J 7 bases, with 8 bases left between them.

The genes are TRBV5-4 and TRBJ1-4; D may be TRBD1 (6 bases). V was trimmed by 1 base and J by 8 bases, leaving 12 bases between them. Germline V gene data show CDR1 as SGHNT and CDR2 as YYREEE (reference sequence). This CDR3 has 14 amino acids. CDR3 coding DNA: TGTGCCAGCAGCTTGCAGGGGCGTGGGGAAAAACTGTTTTTT. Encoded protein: CASSLQGRGEKLFF.

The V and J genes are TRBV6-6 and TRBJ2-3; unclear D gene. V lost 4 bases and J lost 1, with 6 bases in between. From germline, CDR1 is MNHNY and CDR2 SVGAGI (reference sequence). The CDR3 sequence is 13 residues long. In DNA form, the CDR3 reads TGTGCCAGCAGTTCCGTGGGCACAGATACGCAGTATTTT. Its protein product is CASSSVGTDTQYF.

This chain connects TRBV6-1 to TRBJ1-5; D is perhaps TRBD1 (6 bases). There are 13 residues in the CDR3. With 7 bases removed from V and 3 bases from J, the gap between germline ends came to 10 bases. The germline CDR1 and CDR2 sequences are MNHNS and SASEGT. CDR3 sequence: CASTRDNNQPQHF. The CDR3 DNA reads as TGTGCCAGCACCCGGGACAACAATCAGCCCCAGCATTTT.

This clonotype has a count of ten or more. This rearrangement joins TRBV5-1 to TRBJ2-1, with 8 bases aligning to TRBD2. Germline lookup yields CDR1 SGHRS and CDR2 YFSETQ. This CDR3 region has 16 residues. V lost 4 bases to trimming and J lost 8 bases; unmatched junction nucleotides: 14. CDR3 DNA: TGCGCCAGCAGCCCGGGGGTCGGGACTAGAGGCGATGAGCAGTTCTTC. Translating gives CASSPGVGTRGDEQFF. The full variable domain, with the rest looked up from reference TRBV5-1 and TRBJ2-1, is KAGVTQTPRYLIKTRGQQVTLSCSPISGHRSVSWYQQTPGQGLQFLFEYFSETQRNKGNFPGRFSGRQFSNSRSEMNVSTLELGDSALYLCASSPGVGTRGDEQFFGPGTRLTVL.

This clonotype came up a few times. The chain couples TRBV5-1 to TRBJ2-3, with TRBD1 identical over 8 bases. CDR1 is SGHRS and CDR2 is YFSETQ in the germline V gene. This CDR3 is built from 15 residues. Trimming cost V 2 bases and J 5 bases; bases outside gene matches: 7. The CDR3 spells CASSFETGGIDTQYF. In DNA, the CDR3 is TGCGCCAGCAGCTTTGAAACAGGGGGAATAGATACGCAGTATTTT.

The chain's CDR3 is CASTPNRGASSYNEQFF. For the CDR3, the DNA is TGTGCCAGCACCCCCAACAGGGGCGCTAGCTCCTACAATGAGCAGTTCTTC. J is TRBJ2-1 and V is TRBV11-2; 7 bases map to TRBD1. V gave up 7 bases and J gave up 0 bases; unmatched junction bases: 12. CDR3 size: 17 residues. Germline loops: CDR1 SGHAT, CDR2 FQNNGV. Supplemented by reference TRBV11-2 and TRBJ2-1, the full variable domain reads EAGVAQSPRYKIIEKRQSVAFWCNPISGHATLYWYQQILGQGPKLLIQFQNNGVVDDSQLPKDRFSAERLKGVDSTLKIQPAKLEDSAVYLCASTPNRGASSYNEQFFGPGTRLTVL.

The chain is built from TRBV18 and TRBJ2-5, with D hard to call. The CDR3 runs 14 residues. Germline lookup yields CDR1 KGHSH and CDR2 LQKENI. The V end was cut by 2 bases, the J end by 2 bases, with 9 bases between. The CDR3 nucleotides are TGTGCCAGCTCACCAATTGGGGTGCAAGAGACCCAGTACTTC. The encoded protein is CASSPIGVQETQYF.

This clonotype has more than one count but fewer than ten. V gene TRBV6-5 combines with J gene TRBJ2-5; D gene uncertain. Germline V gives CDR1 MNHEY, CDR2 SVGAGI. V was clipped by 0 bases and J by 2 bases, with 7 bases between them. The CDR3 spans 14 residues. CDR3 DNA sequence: TGTGCCAGCAGTTACTCCCATCTTCAAGAGACCCAGTACTTC. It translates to CASSYSHLQETQYF.

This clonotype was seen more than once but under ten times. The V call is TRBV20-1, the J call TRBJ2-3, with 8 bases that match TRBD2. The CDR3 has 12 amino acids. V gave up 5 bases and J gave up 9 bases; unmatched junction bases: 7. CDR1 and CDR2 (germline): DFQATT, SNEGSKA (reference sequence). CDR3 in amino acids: CSASTSGRTQYF. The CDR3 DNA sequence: TGCAGTGCTTCTACCAGCGGGAGAACGCAGTATTTT.

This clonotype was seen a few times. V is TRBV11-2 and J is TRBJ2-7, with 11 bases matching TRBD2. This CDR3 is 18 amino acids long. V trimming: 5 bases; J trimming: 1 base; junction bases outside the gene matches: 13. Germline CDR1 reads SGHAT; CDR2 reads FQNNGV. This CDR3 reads CASSPYPLAGAQSYEQYF. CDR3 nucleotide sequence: TGTGCCAGCAGCCCCTACCCACTAGCGGGAGCGCAGTCCTACGAGCAGTACTTC.

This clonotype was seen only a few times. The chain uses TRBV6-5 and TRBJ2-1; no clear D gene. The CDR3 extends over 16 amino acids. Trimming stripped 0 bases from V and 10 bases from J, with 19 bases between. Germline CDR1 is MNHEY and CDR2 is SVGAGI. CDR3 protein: CASSYSSSSSRREQFF. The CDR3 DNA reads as TGTGCCAGCAGTTACTCTAGCTCATCTAGTAGACGGGAGCAGTTCTTC.

The CDR3 nucleotides are TGCAGTGCTAGAGAAGGGCCTAGTCGGGAGACCCAGTACTTC. This encodes CSAREGPSRETQYF. The chain recombines TRBV20-1 with TRBJ2-5; D not certain. The CDR3 extends over 14 amino acids. V dropped 0 bases and J dropped 5 bases, with 13 bases sitting between them. Germline assignment: CDR1 DFQATT and CDR2 SNEGSKA (reference sequence).

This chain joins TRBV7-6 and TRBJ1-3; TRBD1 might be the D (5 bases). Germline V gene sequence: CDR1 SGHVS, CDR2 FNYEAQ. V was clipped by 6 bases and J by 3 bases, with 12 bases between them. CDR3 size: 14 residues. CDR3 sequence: CASRGWDRGNTIYF. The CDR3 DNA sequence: TGTGCCAGCAGAGGCTGGGACCGTGGAAACACCATATATTTT.

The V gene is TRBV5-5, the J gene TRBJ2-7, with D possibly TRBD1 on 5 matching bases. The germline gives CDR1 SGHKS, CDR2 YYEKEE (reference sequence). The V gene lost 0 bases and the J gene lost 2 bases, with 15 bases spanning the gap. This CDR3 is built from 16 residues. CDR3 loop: CASSLAAVLGAYEQYF. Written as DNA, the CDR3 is TGTGCCAGCAGCTTGGCTGCAGTCCTAGGGGCCTACGAGCAGTACTTC.

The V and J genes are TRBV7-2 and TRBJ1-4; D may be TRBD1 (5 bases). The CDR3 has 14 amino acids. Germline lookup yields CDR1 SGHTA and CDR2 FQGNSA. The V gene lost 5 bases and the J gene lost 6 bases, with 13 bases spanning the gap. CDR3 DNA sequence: TGTGCCAGCAGCAGAAGGCAGGGTTATGAAAAACTGTTTTTT. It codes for CASSRRQGYEKLFF.

CDR3 nucleotides: TGTGCCAGCAGTTGGTGGGGCCTAGCGGATGAACTAGCCAAAAACATTCAGTACTTC. It yields the protein CASSWWGLADELAKNIQYF. The chain couples TRBV28 to TRBJ2-4; 7 bases agree with TRBD2. The V segment lost 4 bases and the J segment 0 bases; nucleotides outside the gene matches: 15. Per the germline V gene, CDR1 is MDHEN and CDR2 is SYDVKM. CDR3 length equals 19 residues.

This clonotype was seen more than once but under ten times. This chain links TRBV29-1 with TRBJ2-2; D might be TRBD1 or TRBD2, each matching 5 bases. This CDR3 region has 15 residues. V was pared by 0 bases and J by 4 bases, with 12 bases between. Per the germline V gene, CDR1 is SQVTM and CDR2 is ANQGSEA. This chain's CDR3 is CSVEDRGRGTGELFF. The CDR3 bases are TGCAGCGTTGAAGATAGGGGTCGGGGCACCGGGGAGCTGTTTTTT.

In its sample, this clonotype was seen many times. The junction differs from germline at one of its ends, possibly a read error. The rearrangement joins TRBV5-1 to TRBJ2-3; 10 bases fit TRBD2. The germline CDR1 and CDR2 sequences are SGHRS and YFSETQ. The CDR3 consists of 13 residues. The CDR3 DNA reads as TGCGCCAGCCACCCGGGGTCTAGCGGGGGCCGGAAATTT. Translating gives CASHPGSSGGRKF.

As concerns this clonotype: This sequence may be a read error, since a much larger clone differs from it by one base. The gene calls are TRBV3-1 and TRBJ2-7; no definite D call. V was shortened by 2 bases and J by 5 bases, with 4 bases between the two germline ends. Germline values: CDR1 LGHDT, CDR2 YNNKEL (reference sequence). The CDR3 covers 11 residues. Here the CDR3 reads CASSQFHEQYF. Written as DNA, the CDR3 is TGTGCCAGCAGCCAATTCCACGAGCAGTACTTC.

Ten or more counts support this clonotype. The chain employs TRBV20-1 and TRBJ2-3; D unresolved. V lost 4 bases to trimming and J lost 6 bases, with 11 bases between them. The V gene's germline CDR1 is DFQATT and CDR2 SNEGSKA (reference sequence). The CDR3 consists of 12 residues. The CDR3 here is CSAKELGDTQYF. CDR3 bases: TGCAGTGCTAAAGAATTAGGGGATACGCAGTATTTT.

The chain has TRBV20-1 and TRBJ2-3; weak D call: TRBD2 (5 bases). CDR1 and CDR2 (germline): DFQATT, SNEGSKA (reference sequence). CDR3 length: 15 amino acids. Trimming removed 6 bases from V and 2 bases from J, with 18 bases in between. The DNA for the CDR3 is TGCAGTGCCGTCCGCCCGGGAACTTCCACAGATACGCAGTATTTT. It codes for CSAVRPGTSTDTQYF.

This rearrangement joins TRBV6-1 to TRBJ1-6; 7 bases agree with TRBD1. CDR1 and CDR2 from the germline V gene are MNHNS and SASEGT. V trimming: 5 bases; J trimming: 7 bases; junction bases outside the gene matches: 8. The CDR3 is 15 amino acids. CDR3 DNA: TGTGCCAGCAGTCATACACAGGGGCTCAATTCACCCCTCCACTTT. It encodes CASSHTQGLNSPLHF.

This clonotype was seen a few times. As DNA, the CDR3 is TGTGCCAGCAGTCAGACCAGAGCCGGGACCGGGGAGCTGTTTTTT. Protein product: CASSQTRAGTGELFF. The gene calls are TRBV27 and TRBJ2-2, with no clear D. Per germline, CDR1 MNHEY and CDR2 SMNVEV (reference sequence). This CDR3 is 15 amino acids long. Deletions cut 5 bases from V and 5 bases from J, with 15 bases between.

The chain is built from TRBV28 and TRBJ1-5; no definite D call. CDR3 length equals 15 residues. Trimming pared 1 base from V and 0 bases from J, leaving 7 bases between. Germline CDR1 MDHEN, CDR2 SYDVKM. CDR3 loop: CASSLLGSSNQPQHF. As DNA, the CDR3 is TGTGCCAGCAGTTTATTAGGGTCTAGCAATCAGCCCCAGCATTTT.

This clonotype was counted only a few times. CDR3 DNA sequence: TGTGCCAGCAGCGTGGGGGCTAGCGGACGCACAGATACGCAGTATTTT. This gives the protein CASSVGASGRTDTQYF. The chain uses TRBV9 and TRBJ2-3; possibly TRBD2 for D (7 bases). Germline V CDR1 and CDR2: SGDLS, YYNGEE. V dropped 2 bases and J dropped 1 base, with 14 bases sitting between them. This CDR3 contains 16 residues.

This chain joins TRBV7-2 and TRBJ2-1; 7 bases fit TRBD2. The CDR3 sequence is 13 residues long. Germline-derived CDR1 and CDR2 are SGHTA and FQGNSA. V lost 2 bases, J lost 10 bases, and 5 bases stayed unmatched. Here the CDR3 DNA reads TGTGCCAGCAGCTTATCGAAGGGACTAGAGCAGTTCTTC. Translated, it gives CASSLSKGLEQFF.

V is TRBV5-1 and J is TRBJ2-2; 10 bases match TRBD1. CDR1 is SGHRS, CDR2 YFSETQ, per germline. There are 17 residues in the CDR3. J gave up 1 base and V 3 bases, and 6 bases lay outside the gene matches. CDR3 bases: TGCGCCAGCAGCTCGGGACAGGGGATCGGGAACACCGGGGAGCTGTTTTTT. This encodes CASSSGQGIGNTGELFF.

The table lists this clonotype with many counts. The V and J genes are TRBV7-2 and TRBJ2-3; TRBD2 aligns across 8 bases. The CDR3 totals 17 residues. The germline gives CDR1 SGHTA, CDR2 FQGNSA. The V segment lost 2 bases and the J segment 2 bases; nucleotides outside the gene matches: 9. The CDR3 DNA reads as TGTGCCAGCAGCTTACGAGGAATAGCGGGGTACACAGATACGCAGTATTTT. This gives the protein CASSLRGIAGYTDTQYF.

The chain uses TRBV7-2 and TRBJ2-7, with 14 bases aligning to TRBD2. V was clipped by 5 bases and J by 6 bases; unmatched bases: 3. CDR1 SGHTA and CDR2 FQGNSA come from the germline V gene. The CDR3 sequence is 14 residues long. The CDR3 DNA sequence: TGTGCCAGCAGCAAGGGACTAGCGGGAGTCGAGCAGTACTTC. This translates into CASSKGLAGVEQYF.